This T cell receptor (beta chain) originates from a study of circulating tumor DNA in untreated peripheral T-cell lymphoma (dated by TCRdb to the early 2020s). Looking up the germline V gene yields CDR1 SGHRS and CDR2 YFSETQ. The cysteine opens and the phenylalanine closes a CDR3 of 19 amino acids. The DNA shown is the 57-base CDR3, in frame from base 1. Trimming leaves V shorter by 4 bases and J shorter by 1 base, with the junction holding 16 bases beyond the gene matches. About this clone itself: What antigen it recognizes has not been identified. Base qualities are not recorded, but no much larger clone differs from it by a single base.

Library creation used the immunoSEQ multiplex PCR assay. The clones in this table, taken by TCRdb from immuneACCESS, are in-frame only. Not every clone is retained; where verified, under half of the shortfall comes from an unresolved V gene, and the cause of the rest is unknown. For this sample there are roughly 7,300 clones; about 80% appear just once. The ten largest clones represent approximately 16% of the sample. Baseline tumor tissue collected before treatment was sequenced to identify tumor-specific TCR clonotypes. In a trial, the study monitored patients with peripheral T-cell lymphoma who were getting frontline treatment by applying next-generation sequencing to their T-cell receptor sequences. Study-wide conclusions, independent of this receptor: Tumor-specific clonotypes were identified in roughly four fifths of patients, from more than 85% of baseline tissues and 67% of baseline serum samples.

This sequence was found in a human donor with peripheral T-cell lymphoma. The source material was tumor tissue. The rearrangement joined TRBV5-1 to TRBJ2-3, with TRBD1 identical over 9 junction bases. CDR3 protein: CASSTLPGQGFRGTDTQYF. The nucleotide sequence is TGCGCCAGCAGCACACTACCGGGACAGGGTTTTAGGGGCACAGATACGCAGTATTTT.